The present T cell receptor (beta chain) was sequenced within a study of T cell responses to AZD1222 COVID-19 vaccine. Findings of the study overall: Among the donors, most were white British and more were female, and clonal diversity was possibly underestimated. Dominant CD4 TCR responses targeted spike regions 160-218 and 743-854. Repertoire sampling happened only post peak T cell response. Vaccination with two AZD1222 doses was followed by a rise in Spike-specific TCR breadth and depth.

Assay: immunoSEQ multiplex PCR; the TCRdb copy retains only in-frame clones and omits some. The sample includes about 100,000 clones, over 75% of them seen just once. CDR1 is SGHTA, CDR2 FQGNSA, per germline. The germline V and J ends were trimmed by 2 bases and 2 bases, with 9 bases remaining between them. The CDR3 is 14 amino acids. As to this clone: The antigen remains unidentified.

The J gene is TRBJ1-2, the V gene TRBV7-2; unclear D gene. The sequence came from an adult in good health. The material sequenced was peripheral blood, taken on day 0 of MenACWY control vaccination. This CDR3 is CASSLQTTNYGYTF. The CDR3 DNA is TGTGCCAGCAGCTTACAGACAACAAACTATGGCTACACCTTC.